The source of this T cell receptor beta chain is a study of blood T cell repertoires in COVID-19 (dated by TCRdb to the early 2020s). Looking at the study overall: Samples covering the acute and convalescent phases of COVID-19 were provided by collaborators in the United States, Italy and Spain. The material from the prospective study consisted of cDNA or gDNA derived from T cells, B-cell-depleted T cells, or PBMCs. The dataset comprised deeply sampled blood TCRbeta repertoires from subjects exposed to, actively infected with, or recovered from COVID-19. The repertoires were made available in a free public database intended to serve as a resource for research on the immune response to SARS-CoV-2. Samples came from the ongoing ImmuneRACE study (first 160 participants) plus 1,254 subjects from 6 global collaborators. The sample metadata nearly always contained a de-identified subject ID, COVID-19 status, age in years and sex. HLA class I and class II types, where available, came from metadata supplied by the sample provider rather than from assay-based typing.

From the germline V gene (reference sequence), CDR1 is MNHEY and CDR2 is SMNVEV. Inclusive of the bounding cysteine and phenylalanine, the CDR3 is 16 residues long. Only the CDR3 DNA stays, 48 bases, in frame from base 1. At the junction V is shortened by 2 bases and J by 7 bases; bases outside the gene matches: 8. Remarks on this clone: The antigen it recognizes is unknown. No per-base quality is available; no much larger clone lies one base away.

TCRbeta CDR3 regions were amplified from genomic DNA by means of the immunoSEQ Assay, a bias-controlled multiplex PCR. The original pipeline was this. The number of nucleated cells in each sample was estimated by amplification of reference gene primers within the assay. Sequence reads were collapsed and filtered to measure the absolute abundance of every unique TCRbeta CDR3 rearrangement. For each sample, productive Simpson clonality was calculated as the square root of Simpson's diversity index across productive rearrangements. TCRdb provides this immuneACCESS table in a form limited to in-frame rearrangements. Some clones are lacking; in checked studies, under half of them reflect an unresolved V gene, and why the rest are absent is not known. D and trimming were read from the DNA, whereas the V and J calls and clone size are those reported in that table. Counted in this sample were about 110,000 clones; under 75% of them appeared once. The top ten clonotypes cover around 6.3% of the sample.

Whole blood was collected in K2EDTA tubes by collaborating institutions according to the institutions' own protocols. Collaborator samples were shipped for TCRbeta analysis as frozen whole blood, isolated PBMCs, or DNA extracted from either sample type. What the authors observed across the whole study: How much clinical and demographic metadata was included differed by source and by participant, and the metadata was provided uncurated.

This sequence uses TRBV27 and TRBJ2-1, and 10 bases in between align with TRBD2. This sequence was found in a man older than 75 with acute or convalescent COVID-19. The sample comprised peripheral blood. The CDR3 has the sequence CASSLGLAGVWNEQFF. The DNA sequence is TGTGCCAGCAGTTTAGGTCTAGCGGGAGTTTGGAATGAGCAGTTCTTC.